The 21 T cell receptor beta chains reported below all come from one sample, sequenced in a study of blood T cell repertoires in COVID-19. Using immunoSEQ multiplex PCR, the repertoire was profiled, and TCRdb retains in-frame clones only, with some absent. The data contain approximately 200,000 clones, about 80% of them singletons. The sample comprised peripheral blood. Receptor source: a woman in her thirties who had recovered from COVID-19.

The chain carries TRBV6-5 and TRBJ2-1; D unresolved. This CDR3 has 13 amino acids. Trimming removed 7 bases from V and 7 bases from J, with 14 bases in between. In germline, CDR1 is MNHEY, CDR2 SVGAGI. The CDR3 region is CASNLAVENEQFF. DNA of the CDR3: TGTGCCAGCAACCTGGCCGTTGAAAATGAGCAGTTCTTC.

The chain is built from TRBV28 and TRBJ2-1; 7 nucleotides match TRBD1. The junction had 8 bases not matched to a gene; V was cut back by 6 bases and J by 9 bases. This CDR3 has 13 residues. CDR1 is MDHEN and CDR2 is SYDVKM in the germline V gene. Here the CDR3 DNA reads TGTGCCAGCAGGTCGACAGGGTGGGGTGAGCAGTTCTTC. The encoded protein is CASRSTGWGEQFF.

The V gene is TRBV5-1, the J gene TRBJ2-7, with D perhaps TRBD1 (5 bases). Trimming shortened V by 2 bases and J by 2 bases, and 17 bases separated the two germline ends. The germline V gene has CDR1 SGHRS and CDR2 YFSETQ. The CDR3 covers 16 residues. CDR3 sequence: CASSFSSAGSTYEQYF. CDR3 bases: TGCGCCAGCAGCTTCTCATCCGCAGGGTCGACCTACGAGCAGTACTTC.

This sequence joins TRBV10-1 and TRBJ1-1, with 7 bases that match TRBD1. This CDR3 contains 15 residues. The V and J ends lost 3 bases and 5 bases, in that order; junction bases with no gene match: 9. Germline V gene data show CDR1 as WNHNN and CDR2 as SYGVQD (reference sequence). The CDR3 region has the DNA TGCGCCAGCAGTGATGGGATAACAGGGGCGACTGAAGCTTTCTTT. It codes for CASSDGITGATEAFF.

This clone was seen only a few times. V is TRBV10-1 and J is TRBJ2-7; D is ambiguous. CDR1 is WNHNN, CDR2 SYGVQD, per germline (reference sequence). With 4 bases removed from V and 7 bases from J, the gap between germline ends came to 17 bases. This CDR3 comprises 14 residues. The CDR3 spells CASSGAYSPWEQYF. In nucleotides, the CDR3 is TGCGCCAGCAGTGGAGCGTATTCCCCCTGGGAGCAGTACTTC.

The chain uses TRBV19 and TRBJ2-5, with a weak D call TRBD2 (5 bases). CDR1 is LNHDA and CDR2 is SQIVND in the germline V gene (reference sequence). This CDR3 spans 14 amino acids. V gave up 3 bases and J gave up 5 bases, with 13 bases separating them. The CDR3 DNA reads as TGTGCCAGTAGTATGGGCTTGGGCGGGGAGACCCAGTACTTC. It specifies CASSMGLGGETQYF.

This chain joins TRBV7-9 and TRBJ2-4; 12 bases are shared with TRBD2. Unmatched junction bases numbered 7, after V lost 3 bases and J lost 4 bases. The CDR3 is made up of 17 amino acids. The V gene's germline CDR1 is SEHNR and CDR2 FQNEAQ (reference sequence). This CDR3 reads CASSLGRLAGGKNIQYF. Here the CDR3 DNA reads TGTGCCAGCAGCTTGGGACGTCTAGCGGGGGGGAAAAACATTCAGTACTTC.

J is TRBJ2-3 and V is TRBV12-5; 9 bases agree with TRBD2. Unmatched junction bases numbered 2, after V lost 1 base and J lost 0 bases. CDR3 length: 16 amino acids. In germline, CDR1 is LGHNT, CDR2 FRNRAP. Here the CDR3 reads CASGLGLAASTDTQYF. The CDR3 DNA follows: TGTGCTAGTGGTTTGGGACTAGCGGCCAGCACAGATACGCAGTATTTT.

This clone was observed once. This sequence joins TRBV9 and TRBJ1-1; D unclear. The germline V gene encodes CDR1 SGDLS and CDR2 YYNGEE. The CDR3 covers 15 residues. With 4 bases removed from V and 5 bases from J, the gap between germline ends came to 18 bases. CDR3 region: CASSPMTGEGTEAFF. CDR3 nucleotide sequence: TGTGCCAGCAGCCCGATGACTGGGGAGGGAACTGAAGCTTTCTTT.

The V call is TRBV5-1, the J call TRBJ2-1, with 12 bases lining up with TRBD2. The CDR3 is 14 amino acids. Germline CDR1 SGHRS, CDR2 YFSETQ. V trimming: 4 bases; J trimming: 9 bases; junction bases outside the gene matches: 5. For the CDR3, the DNA is TGCGCCAGCAGCCCGGGACTAGCGGGCACTGAGCAGTTCTTC. It is translated as CASSPGLAGTEQFF.

This clone was observed a single time. The V call is TRBV7-6, the J call TRBJ2-5, with D perhaps matching TRBD2 (5 bases). The germline CDR1 and CDR2 sequences are SGHVS and FNYEAQ. This CDR3 comprises 11 residues. With 3 bases removed from V and 7 bases from J, the gap between germline ends came to 6 bases. In nucleotides, the CDR3 is TGTGCCAGCAGCTTGGGAGTGACCCAGTACTTC. Translating gives CASSLGVTQYF.

This clone is medium-sized in the sample. V usage is TRBV16 and J usage is TRBJ1-4; a weak D match, TRBD1 (5 bases). V was pared by 2 bases and J by 0 bases, with 16 bases between. The CDR3 spans 18 residues. CDR1 and CDR2 from the germline V gene are KGHSY and FQNENV. Written as DNA, the CDR3 is TGTGCCAGCAGCCAAAGAGACAGTCCCTCTGCAACTAATGAAAAACTGTTTTTT. Translating gives CASSQRDSPSATNEKLFF.

V is TRBV5-6 and J is TRBJ2-6; 7 nucleotides match TRBD1. CDR3 size: 15 residues. J gave up 8 bases and V 0 bases, and 5 bases lay outside the gene matches. The germline V gene has CDR1 SGHDT and CDR2 YYEEEE. CDR3 amino acids: CASSLEGGEPNVLTF. As DNA, the CDR3 is TGTGCCAGCAGCTTGGAAGGGGGCGAGCCCAACGTCCTGACTTTC.

The chain links TRBV5-1 to TRBJ1-4; TRBD1 might be the D (6 bases). V was pared by 3 bases and J by 2 bases, with 17 bases between. CDR1 is SGHRS and CDR2 is YFSETQ in the germline V gene. CDR3 length: 17 amino acids. CDR3 region: CASSSGPIQGTNEKLFF. The CDR3 DNA reads TGCGCCAGCAGCTCCGGCCCGATACAGGGCACTAATGAAAAACTGTTTTTT.

This clone was counted a single time. V usage is TRBV5-1 and J usage is TRBJ1-2, with 7 bases aligning to TRBD1. CDR3 length equals 15 residues. Looked up from germline, CDR1 is SGHRS and CDR2 is YFSETQ. Unmatched junction bases numbered 6, after V lost 0 bases and J lost 4 bases. CDR3 sequence: CASSLAAGGTYGYTF. CDR3 DNA: TGCGCCAGCAGCTTGGCCGCAGGGGGGACCTATGGCTACACCTTC.

This chain links TRBV15 with TRBJ2-6, with 10 bases identical to TRBD2. The CDR3 is 19 amino acids. Germline CDR1 is LNHNV and CDR2 is YYDKDF (reference sequence). Trimming at V came to 0 bases and at J to 1 base, leaving 6 bases not matched to a gene. The CDR3 coding sequence is TGTGCCACCAGCAGAGAAGCGGGAGGGCTCTCATCTGGGGCCAACGTCCTGACTTTC. Encoded protein: CATSREAGGLSSGANVLTF.

This chain links TRBV28 with TRBJ2-7; 7 bases map to TRBD2. Germline V gene sequence: CDR1 MDHEN, CDR2 SYDVKM. The CDR3 length is 14 residues. J was trimmed by 2 bases and V by 7 bases; bases with no gene match: 8. DNA for the CDR3: TGTGCCAGCACTTCGGGAGGCAAGACCTACGAGCAGTACTTC. Its translation is CASTSGGKTYEQYF.

The J gene is TRBJ2-1, the V gene TRBV3-1 (or the pseudogene TRBV3-2); 7 nucleotides match TRBD2. Germline CDR1 reads LGHDT; CDR2 reads YNNKEL (reference sequence). Germline trimming cut 0 bases from V and 3 bases from J; bases unmatched to any gene: 2. The CDR3 has 15 amino acids. The CDR3 reads CASSQERGSYNEQFF. DNA for the CDR3: TGTGCCAGCAGCCAAGAACGCGGGAGCTACAATGAGCAGTTCTTC.

This chain joins TRBV7-9 and TRBJ2-7; 11 nucleotides match TRBD1. CDR3 length: 16 residues. J lost 0 bases, V lost 4 bases, and 5 bases had no gene match. Germline values: CDR1 SEHNR, CDR2 FQNEAQ (reference sequence). The CDR3 coding sequence is TGTGCCAGCAGCTCACCGGGACAGGGGGTCTCCTACGAGCAGTACTTC. Its translation is CASSSPGQGVSYEQYF. Looking up the rest from reference TRBV7-9 and TRBJ2-7 gives the full variable domain: DTGVSQNPRHKITKRGQNVTFRCDPISEHNRLYWYRQTLGQGPEFLTYFQNEAQLEKSRLLSDRFSAERPKGSFSTLEIQRTEQGDSAMYLCASSSPGQGVSYEQYFGPGTRLTVT.

There are a few counts of this clone. The chain carries TRBV24-1 and TRBJ2-2, with 10 bases matching TRBD2. This CDR3 region has 16 residues. Looked up from germline, CDR1 is KGHDR and CDR2 is SFDVKD. The trim removed 7 bases at V and 6 bases at J, leaving 10 bases unmatched. Here the CDR3 reads CATSYLTSGLPGELFF. DNA of the CDR3: TGTGCCACCAGCTACCTGACTAGCGGGTTGCCCGGGGAGCTGTTTTTT.

This clone was observed once. The chain employs TRBV7-9 and TRBJ1-1, with 7 positions matching TRBD1. Germline CDR1 SEHNR, CDR2 FQNEAQ (reference sequence). This CDR3 contains 15 residues. V shed 5 bases, J shed 0 bases, and the junction held 6 bases outside the gene matches. Here the CDR3 reads CASSLSQGLNTEAFF. CDR3 bases: TGTGCCAGCAGCCTATCACAGGGGTTGAACACTGAAGCTTTCTTT.